This TCR beta chain is drawn from a study of shared clonotypes between healthy human individuals. About the study: Participating donors consisted of two women and a few men aged 18 to 49.

The protocol was immunoSEQ multiplex PCR, while the TCRdb copy is restricted to in-frame clones and leaves out a portion. The sample lists 170,000 or so clones, 65% to 80% seen once, with 8.5% to 12% in the top ten. As to this clone: Its antigen is as yet unknown.

Donors comprised healthy HIV-negative adults lacking recent acute infections or vaccinations. This CDR3 is 13 amino acids long. Losses at the gene ends were 5 bases for V and 3 bases for J; bases not matched to a gene: 4. The germline V gene encodes CDR1 SGHRS and CDR2 YFSETQ. Study-wide results and limits: The diversity represented, both genetic and in exposure history, was limited by few donors.

The genes are TRBV5-1 and TRBJ2-5; 7 bases are shared with TRBD1. The clonotype comes from a young man in good health. The sample was memory CD4+ T cells sorted from blood. Sample subset: CD45RA-negative fraction. In nucleotides, the CDR3 is TGCGCCAGCAGACCGACAGGGAAAGAGACCCAGTACTTC. It specifies CASRPTGKETQYF. Based on the CDR3 plus reference TRBV5-1 and TRBJ2-5, the full variable domain is KAGVTQTPRYLIKTRGQQVTLSCSPISGHRSVSWYQQTPGQGLQFLFEYFSETQRNKGNFPGRFSGRQFSNSRSEMNVSTLELGDSALYLCASRPTGKETQYFGPGTRLLVL.